Following are 14 T cell receptor beta chains from one sample sequenced in a study of cytomegalovirus exposure and HLA in healthy donors. The PCR was carried out with 60 Vbeta primers and 13 Jbeta primers. Some clones are missing from TCRdb's copy, which holds only in-frame ones; the method was immunoSEQ multiplex PCR. The sample holds 150,000 to 200,000 clones. The source material was PBMCs. The origin of the receptors is a woman between 18 and 29 years old in good health and CMV-seropositive.

The chain links TRBV5-6 to TRBJ2-7; tentative D call: TRBD1 (6 bases). Germline V gene lookup returns CDR1 SGHDT and CDR2 YYEEEE. CDR3 length: 14 amino acids. The V end lost 2 bases, the J end lost 0 bases, and 9 bases lay between the germline ends. CDR3 amino acids: CASSFGTSSYEQYF. In nucleotides, the CDR3 is TGTGCCAGCAGCTTCGGGACAAGCTCCTACGAGCAGTACTTC. The whole variable domain, remainder taken from reference TRBV5-6 and TRBJ2-7, is DAGVTQSPTHLIKTRGQQVTLRCSPKSGHDTVSWYQQALGQGPQFIFQYYEEEERQRGNFPDRFSGHQFPNYSSELNVNALLLGDSALYLCASSFGTSSYEQYFGPGTRLTVT.

The chain combines TRBV15 with TRBJ2-7; D remains unclear. This CDR3 is 14 amino acids long. Germline CDR1 is LNHNV and CDR2 is YYDKDF (reference sequence). The V and J ends lost 0 bases and 5 bases respectively, with 11 bases between them. The CDR3 DNA reads as TGTGCCACCAGCAGAGATTCAGGTACCGACGAGCAGTACTTC. This translates into CATSRDSGTDEQYF.

The genes are TRBV18 and TRBJ1-1; 11 bases map to TRBD1. Germline CDR1 and CDR2: KGHSH and LQKENI. The V gene end was trimmed by 2 bases and the J gene end by 3 bases; junction bases not matched to a gene: 2. The CDR3 has 15 residues. In DNA form, the CDR3 reads TGTGCCAGCTCACCAGGGACAGGGGGAGACACTGAAGCTTTCTTT. Translating gives CASSPGTGGDTEAFF.

This chain joins TRBV18 and TRBJ2-1; a possible D gene is TRBD1 (5 bases). CDR1 KGHSH and CDR2 LQKENI come from the germline V gene. CDR3 size: 16 residues. Trimming left V 3 bases short and J 3 bases short, with 15 bases between. The chain's CDR3 is CASSPQGGTFYNEQFF. CDR3 DNA: TGTGCCAGCTCACCCCAGGGCGGAACATTCTACAATGAGCAGTTCTTC. Drawing the rest from reference TRBV18 and TRBJ2-1, the complete variable domain is NAGVMQNPRHLVRRRGQEARLRCSPMKGHSHVYWYRQLPEEGLKFMVYLQKENIIDESGMPKERFSAEFPKEGPSILRIQQVVRGDSAAYFCASSPQGGTFYNEQFFGPGTRLTVL.

V and J are TRBV19 and TRBJ1-2; a weak D match, TRBD1 (6 bases). Germline values: CDR1 LNHDA, CDR2 SQIVND (reference sequence). Trimming stripped 8 bases from V and 5 bases from J, with 21 bases between. This CDR3 is 15 amino acids long. Here the CDR3 reads CASRYLAAGVYGYTF. In DNA, the CDR3 is TGTGCCAGTCGATACCTTGCGGCAGGGGTGTATGGCTACACCTTC. The whole variable domain, filled in from reference TRBV19 and TRBJ1-2, reads DGGITQSPKYLFRKEGQNVTLSCEQNLNHDAMYWYRQDPGQGLRLIYYSQIVNDFQKGDIAEGYSVSREKKESFPLTVTSAQKNPTAFYLCASRYLAAGVYGYTFGSGTRLTVV.

This chain connects TRBV6-1 to TRBJ2-5, with 8 bases aligning to TRBD2. The germline V gene encodes CDR1 MNHNS and CDR2 SASEGT. The CDR3 extends over 15 amino acids. J gave up 1 base and V 1 base, and 2 bases lay outside the gene matches. The CDR3: CASSEGTSGQETQYF. In DNA, the CDR3 is TGTGCCAGCAGTGAAGGCACTAGCGGCCAAGAGACCCAGTACTTC.

This rearrangement joins TRBV6-1 to TRBJ1-1; D is ambiguous. The germline V gene has CDR1 MNHNS and CDR2 SASEGT. This CDR3 is built from 15 residues. V shed 8 bases and J shed 1 base, with 17 bases lying between them. The CDR3 coding sequence is TGTGCCAGCCCCGAAAAAGAGGAGCCGAACACTGAAGCTTTCTTT. It is translated as CASPEKEEPNTEAFF.

The chain recombines TRBV29-1 with TRBJ2-1; D call uncertain. This CDR3 has 12 residues. Germline CDR1 and CDR2: SQVTM and ANQGSEA. The V end was cut by 6 bases, the J end by 0 bases, with 6 bases between. The chain's CDR3 is CSVLSSYNEQFF. The CDR3 DNA follows: TGCAGCGTCCTTAGCTCCTACAATGAGCAGTTCTTC.

The chain couples TRBV6-1 to TRBJ2-1, with a possible D match to TRBD2 (6 bases). This CDR3 has 14 amino acids. V was trimmed by 1 base and J by 8 bases, leaving 12 bases between them. In germline, CDR1 is MNHNS, CDR2 SASEGT. The CDR3 sequence is CASSEVGGVHEQFF. CDR3 DNA: TGTGCCAGCAGTGAAGTTGGAGGGGTCCATGAGCAGTTCTTC.

This sequence joins TRBV19 and TRBJ1-5, with 8 positions matching TRBD1. CDR1 and CDR2 (germline): LNHDA, SQIVND (reference sequence). Trimming cost V 4 bases and J 3 bases; bases outside gene matches: 8. The CDR3 covers 16 residues. The CDR3 spells CASSTVTGANNQPQHF. The CDR3 region has the DNA TGTGCCAGTAGTACAGTGACAGGGGCCAACAATCAGCCCCAGCATTTT.

This rearrangement joins TRBV6-6 to TRBJ2-1, with D maybe TRBD2 (6 bases). CDR1 is MNHNY, CDR2 SVGAGI, per germline (reference sequence). The V end was cut by 2 bases, the J end by 7 bases, with 15 bases between. The CDR3 length is 15 residues. The CDR3 bases are TGTGCCAGCAGTTACGTGGGGGGACCCTCTAATGAGCAGTTCTTC. Translated, it gives CASSYVGGPSNEQFF.

V gene TRBV5-1 combines with J gene TRBJ2-7, with 8 positions matching TRBD1. There are 17 residues in the CDR3. Germline CDR1 and CDR2: SGHRS and YFSETQ. V lost 2 bases, J lost 6 bases, and 16 bases stayed unmatched. The CDR3, as DNA: TGCGCCAGCAGCTTATGGACAGGGATCCCCGTAGGTGGCGAGCAGTACTTC. It encodes CASSLWTGIPVGGEQYF.

This chain connects TRBV5-1 to TRBJ1-1; 8 bases match TRBD1. CDR3 length: 14 amino acids. Germline CDR1 SGHRS, CDR2 YFSETQ. V was clipped by 5 bases and J by 1 base; unmatched bases: 4. In nucleotides, the CDR3 is TGCGCCAGCAGGACCGGGACAGGGAACACTGAAGCTTTCTTT. Translated, it gives CASRTGTGNTEAFF.

The CDR3 sequence: CSGDRAIQETQYF. CDR3 DNA: TGCAGCGGGGACAGGGCGATCCAAGAGACCCAGTACTTC. This chain uses TRBV29-1 with TRBJ2-5; 9 bases line up with TRBD1. This CDR3 region has 13 residues. V shed 7 bases and J 1 base; nucleotides not matched to a gene: 4. Germline V gene lookup returns CDR1 SQVTM and CDR2 ANQGSEA.